This entry is about one T cell receptor (beta chain). Its matching antigen is unknown. This sample is part of a study of blood T cells in healthy people across ages. Overall study: Researchers report that template switching captured about one barcoded beta molecule per two T cells.

Study-wide results and limits: More naive CD4+ cells and higher diversity were found in long-lived than in aged donors.

Alongside a J-beta primer mix, a sample-barcoded 5' primer served in a second PCR lasting about 7 to 11 cycles. A template-switch adaptor containing 12 random nucleotides labeled each cDNA molecule. Each sample provided no less than 2.5 million CDR3-containing paired-end reads. TCRdb passed the 5' RACE reads through MiXCR, listing each CDR3 protein once. The sample records hundreds of thousands of distinct CDR3 sequences, roughly 41% being singletons. V lost 3 bases and J 0 bases, leaving 11 bases between the germline ends. In germline, CDR1 is SGHRS, CDR2 YFSETQ. The CDR3 length is 15 residues. This TCR came from an older man in good health. The V and J genes are TRBV5-1 and TRBJ2-3; D remains unclear. The sequencing input was blood. CDR3 bases: TGCGCCAGCAGCTCTGCGACCAGAAGCACAGATACGCAGTATTTT. It is translated as CASSSATRSTDTQYF.